This T cell receptor (beta chain) emerged from a study of T cells after yellow fever vaccination. The overall study: For low cell numbers, libraries were made with SMART-Seq v4 Ultra Low Input. Study-wide points: Primary-vaccination clones mostly resurfaced post-booster (around 96% CD4, approximately 90% CD8).

This clonotype occurred a few times. Antigen specificity is unknown. TCRdb recomputed calls from the 5' RACE reads with MiXCR, one row per CDR3 protein. Counted here are about 320,000 distinct CDR3 sequences, 3.5% to 5% occurring once; the ten biggest clones make up roughly a fifth. Sequencing used PBMCs, obtained 15 days after the yellow fever booster vaccination. This sequence was found in a man in his late teens or twenties who received the YFV17D yellow fever vaccine.

The CDR3 is CASSQDGRGRARGTEAFF. CDR3 DNA sequence: TGTGCCAGCAGCCAAGACGGACGGGGCAGGGCCCGGGGGACTGAAGCTTTCTTT. The V call is TRBV4-2, the J call TRBJ1-1, with TRBD1 as a possible D gene (5 bases). The ends were cut back, 0 bases at V and 5 bases at J, with 22 bases in the middle. The germline V gene has CDR1 LGHNA and CDR2 YNFKEQ. There are 18 residues in the CDR3.